The clone carrying this T cell receptor (beta chain) occurred many times. What it recognizes is unknown. The data stem from a study of T cells in Graves' hyperthyroidism and ophthalmopathy. Study in general: Peripheral blood was obtained at initial diagnosis, preceding any treatment.

Overall study results and limits: Blood also carried most thyroid clonotypes expanded above 0.001.

It was RNA transcripts that yielded the amplified TCR beta CDR3 regions. RT-PCR in the first round (using the HTBI primer set) targeted the TCR CDR3. TCRdb re-analysed the multiplex PCR reads in MiXCR, keeping a single row per CDR3 protein. The sample contains 360,000 or so distinct CDR3 sequences, about 20% of which appear only once. Germline V gene data show CDR1 as MNHEY and CDR2 as SVGAGI. Deletions cut 0 bases from V and 5 bases from J, with 10 bases between. The CDR3 runs to 14 residues. This TCR came from a young woman with Graves' hyperthyroidism. Sequenced sample: blood. The chain couples TRBV6-5 to TRBJ1-1; D call uncertain. This CDR3 reads CASSYSSEGTEAFF. In DNA, the CDR3 is TGTGCCAGCAGTTACTCGTCAGAAGGAACTGAAGCTTTCTTT.